These 23 T cell receptor beta chains share one sample of origin, sequenced in a study of radiotherapy plus CTLA-4 blockade in lung cancer (dated by TCRdb to between 2018 and 2020). The library was obtained by the immunoSEQ multiplex PCR assay. Held by TCRdb, this immuneACCESS table contains in-frame sequences only and omits some clones. Under half of the omission traces to an unresolved V gene where checked; the cause of the rest is unknown. The sample records roughly 46,000 clones, approximately 79% of which are singletons. The biggest ten clones account for approximately 8.3% of the sample. Sequenced here: peripheral blood, sampled from a patient treated with radiotherapy plus ipilimumab. Receptors originate from a human donor with non-small cell lung cancer who had stable disease on radiotherapy plus ipilimumab.

The chain employs TRBV9 and TRBJ2-3; D is perhaps TRBD1 (5 bases). Germline V CDR1 and CDR2: SGDLS, YYNGEE. This CDR3 comprises 14 residues. Deletions cut 4 bases from V and 3 bases from J, with 12 bases between. CDR3 nucleotide sequence: TGTGCCAGCAGCACTCAACCAGGGACAGATACGCAGTATTTT. It specifies CASSTQPGTDTQYF.

The chain's CDR3 is CASSLYSSGANVLTF. The CDR3 DNA is TGTGCCAGCAGCTTATACAGCTCTGGGGCCAACGTCCTGACTTTC. The rearrangement links TRBV13 to TRBJ2-6; D remains ambiguous. The CDR3 is 15 residues long. Trimming pared 2 bases from V and 0 bases from J, leaving 5 bases between. The germline CDR1 and CDR2 sequences are PRHDT and FYEKMQ (reference sequence).

This clone came up once. The rearrangement joins TRBV30 to TRBJ2-1; 12 bases align to TRBD1. J was trimmed by 6 bases and V by 5 bases; bases with no gene match: 11. The CDR3 sequence is 16 residues long. The germline CDR1 and CDR2 sequences are GTSNPN and SVGIG (reference sequence). CDR3 nucleotides: TGTGCCTGGGCCTACTTGGGACAGGGGGCTGGCAATGAGCAGTTCTTC. Translation gives CAWAYLGQGAGNEQFF. The complete variable domain, with remaining parts taken from reference TRBV30 and TRBJ2-1, reads SQTIHQWPATLVQPVGSPLSLECTVEGTSNPNLYWYRQAAGRGLQLLFYSVGIGQISSEVPQNLSASRPQDRQFILSSKKLLLSDSGFYLCAWAYLGQGAGNEQFFGPGTRLTVL.

CDR3 DNA sequence: TGTGCCAGTACCTCCCAGTGGCTCAAGGGGGATGAGCAGTTCTTC. This translates into CASTSQWLKGDEQFF. The genes are TRBV19 and TRBJ2-1; tentatively, D is TRBD1 (6 bases). V dropped 7 bases and J dropped 8 bases, with 21 bases sitting between them. The germline gives CDR1 LNHDA, CDR2 SQIVND (reference sequence). The CDR3 contains 15 residues.

The V and J genes are TRBV7-2 and TRBJ2-7; 12 nucleotides align to TRBD2. V lost 2 bases and J lost 1; bases outside the gene matches: 3. The CDR3 has 16 residues. Germline V gives CDR1 SGHTA, CDR2 FQGNSA. CDR3 sequence: CASSLTSGGQSYEQYF. The DNA for the CDR3 is TGTGCCAGCAGCTTAACTAGCGGGGGGCAGTCCTACGAGCAGTACTTC. Full variable domain (rest looked up from reference TRBV7-2 and TRBJ2-7): GAGVSQSPSNKVTEKGKDVELRCDPISGHTALYWYRQSLGQGLEFLIYFQGNSAPDKSGLPSDRFSAERTGGSVSTLTIQRTQQEDSAVYLCASSLTSGGQSYEQYFGPGTRLTVT.

The CDR3 sequence: CASSYQPPTGGITEAFF. For the CDR3, the DNA is TGTGCCAGCAGCTACCAGCCACCCACAGGGGGCATCACTGAAGCTTTCTTT. The V and J genes are TRBV7-3 and TRBJ1-1, with 9 bases identical to TRBD1. The CDR3 extends over 17 amino acids. V gave up 4 bases and J gave up 4 bases; unmatched junction bases: 13. Per the germline V gene, CDR1 is SGHTA and CDR2 is FQGTGA. Together with reference TRBV7-3 and TRBJ1-1, the CDR3 gives the full variable domain: GAGVSQTPSNKVTEKGKYVELRCDPISGHTALYWYRQSLGQGPEFLIYFQGTGAADDSGLPNDRFFAVRPEGSVSTLKIQRTERGDSAVYLCASSYQPPTGGITEAFFGQGTRLTVV.

The chain combines TRBV18 with TRBJ2-3; 7 bases map to TRBD1. The CDR3 extends over 15 amino acids. Germline V CDR1 and CDR2: KGHSH, LQKENI. The ends lost 3 bases at V and 1 base at J; junction bases unmatched: 4. The CDR3 loop is CASSPGQTGTDTQYF. CDR3 sequence (DNA): TGTGCCAGCTCACCGGGACAGACGGGCACAGATACGCAGTATTTT.

The V and J genes are TRBV25-1 and TRBJ1-1; TRBD1 might be the D (5 bases). The germline CDR1 and CDR2 sequences are MGHDK and SYGVNS. Between the trimmed V and J ends, which lost 2 bases and 1 base, there was a span of 20 bases. The CDR3 spans 18 residues. CDR3 residues: CASSEMVGGAIRNTEAFF. The CDR3 bases are TGTGCCAGCAGTGAAATGGTTGGGGGAGCGATAAGGAACACTGAAGCTTTCTTT.

The rearrangement links TRBV5-1 to TRBJ2-3; perhaps TRBD2 as D (6 bases). The CDR3 consists of 16 residues. Germline assignment: CDR1 SGHRS and CDR2 YFSETQ. With 0 bases removed from V and 4 bases from J, the gap between germline ends came to 15 bases. The CDR3 nucleotides are TGCGCCAGCAGCTTGGTTGGTAGCGGAGTGGCAGATACGCAGTATTTT. This sequence encodes CASSLVGSGVADTQYF.

The chain recombines TRBV5-5 with TRBJ1-6, with unresolved D. Germline V gene lookup returns CDR1 SGHKS and CDR2 YYEKEE (reference sequence). The CDR3 sequence is 16 residues long. Trimming took 1 base from V and 10 from J, leaving 18 bases between them. DNA of the CDR3: TGTGCCAGCAGCTTGCAGTTCGGGGTAATAGGATCACCCCTCCACTTT. It specifies CASSLQFGVIGSPLHF.

The chain recombines TRBV7-2 with TRBJ1-5, with TRBD1 identical over 9 bases. The CDR3 spans 15 residues. The trim removed 5 bases at V and 4 bases at J, leaving 6 bases unmatched. CDR1 is SGHTA and CDR2 is FQGNSA in the germline V gene. The CDR3 DNA reads as TGTGCCAGCAGCACCTCGGACAGGGGAAATCAGCCCCAGCATTTT. Protein product: CASSTSDRGNQPQHF.

V and J are TRBV5-6 and TRBJ2-3, with a possible D match to TRBD2 (6 bases). Germline-derived CDR1 and CDR2 are SGHDT and YYEEEE. The CDR3 contains 16 residues. Trimming shortened V by 1 base and J by 4 bases, and 16 bases separated the two germline ends. This chain's CDR3 is CASSLPGERIADTQYF. The DNA of the CDR3 is TGTGCCAGCAGCTTGCCGGGGGAAAGGATCGCAGATACGCAGTATTTT.

This chain connects TRBV29-1 to TRBJ2-7; D not resolved. The length of the CDR3 is 13 residues. The V end was cut by 6 bases, the J end by 7 bases, with 19 bases between. CDR1 is SQVTM, CDR2 ANQGSEA, per germline. Here the CDR3 reads CSVETGSSWEQYF. The CDR3 DNA reads TGCAGCGTCGAAACCGGGTCTTCTTGGGAGCAGTACTTC.

The chain combines TRBV11-2 with TRBJ2-1, with D unresolved. Germline CDR1 is SGHAT and CDR2 is FQNNGV. The CDR3 length is 12 residues. Trimming left V 0 bases short and J 10 bases short, with 7 bases between. CDR3 sequence (DNA): TGTGCCAGCAGCTTAGACGGTGGGGAGCAGTTCTTC. Translating gives CASSLDGGEQFF.

In its sample, this clone was seen once. This chain joins TRBV5-1 and TRBJ1-1, with D unclear. Per germline, CDR1 SGHRS and CDR2 YFSETQ. The CDR3 is 13 residues long. With 0 bases removed from V and 3 bases from J, the gap between germline ends came to 6 bases. CDR3 residues: CASSLGRDTEAFF. CDR3 bases: TGCGCCAGCAGCTTGGGGAGAGACACTGAAGCTTTCTTT.

This chain connects TRBV28 to TRBJ2-2; 9 nucleotides agree with TRBD2. This CDR3 is built from 16 residues. Looked up from germline, CDR1 is MDHEN and CDR2 is SYDVKM. With V trimmed by 5 bases and J by 7 bases, 11 bases remained unmatched. CDR3 in amino acids: CASSPPGLAGSGELFF. As DNA, the CDR3 is TGTGCCAGCAGTCCCCCCGGGCTAGCGGGGAGCGGGGAGCTGTTTTTT.

This rearrangement joins TRBV7-8 to TRBJ1-1; 8 bases fit TRBD1. This CDR3 has 14 residues. V lost 5 bases, J lost 4 bases, and 6 bases stayed unmatched. CDR1 and CDR2 from the germline V gene are SGHVS and FQNEAQ. The CDR3 protein is CASSATGGSTEAFF. As DNA, the CDR3 is TGTGCCAGCAGCGCTACAGGGGGAAGCACTGAAGCTTTCTTT.

The rearrangement joins TRBV6-5 to TRBJ1-1; unclear D gene. V dropped 5 bases and J dropped 0 bases, with 10 bases sitting between them. The CDR3 has 14 amino acids. Germline V gene lookup returns CDR1 MNHEY and CDR2 SVGAGI. CDR3 in DNA: TGTGCCAGCAGTACCCCGGCCTTGAACACTGAAGCTTTCTTT. Its protein is CASSTPALNTEAFF.

CDR3 region: CASSPEDYTDTQYF. The CDR3 nucleotides read TGTGCCAGCAGCCCTGAAGACTACACAGATACGCAGTATTTT. The chain uses TRBV7-3 and TRBJ2-3; a possible D gene is TRBD2 (5 bases). Germline V gene lookup returns CDR1 SGHTA and CDR2 FQGTGA. The CDR3 totals 14 residues. Trimming removed 5 bases at V and 2 bases at J, with 11 bases between.

The chain carries TRBV18 and TRBJ1-2; 7 nucleotides agree with TRBD1. The CDR3 is 15 amino acids. Trimming cost V 8 bases and J 3 bases; bases outside gene matches: 12. CDR1 KGHSH and CDR2 LQKENI come from the germline V gene. This chain's CDR3 is CASLHRVTGYYGYTF. DNA for the CDR3: TGTGCCAGCCTTCACCGTGTGACAGGGTACTATGGCTACACCTTC. The full variable domain, completed using reference TRBV18 and TRBJ1-2, is NAGVMQNPRHLVRRRGQEARLRCSPMKGHSHVYWYRQLPEEGLKFMVYLQKENIIDESGMPKERFSAEFPKEGPSILRIQQVVRGDSAAYFCASLHRVTGYYGYTFGSGTRLTVV.

The rearrangement joins TRBV6-1 to TRBJ2-1; 11 bases match TRBD2. This CDR3 contains 16 residues. The junction had 2 bases not matched to a gene; V was cut back by 0 bases and J by 4 bases. Per the germline V gene, CDR1 is MNHNS and CDR2 is SASEGT. The CDR3 loop is CASSEAGTSGYNEQFF. DNA for the CDR3: TGTGCCAGCAGTGAAGCAGGGACTAGCGGTTACAATGAGCAGTTCTTC.

The sample holds one count of this clone. CDR3 sequence: CASSVGPGATDTQYF. As DNA, the CDR3 is TGTGCCAGCAGCGTAGGACCGGGGGCCACAGATACGCAGTATTTT. The chain recombines TRBV9 with TRBJ2-3; perhaps D is TRBD1 or TRBD2 (6 bases each). Germline lookup yields CDR1 SGDLS and CDR2 YYNGEE. V lost 0 bases, J lost 2 bases, and 10 bases lay in between. The CDR3 is 15 amino acids. Together with reference TRBV9 and TRBJ2-3, the CDR3 gives the full variable domain: DSGVTQTPKHLITATGQRVTLRCSPRSGDLSVYWYQQSLDQGLQFLIQYYNGEERAKGNILERFSAQQFPDLHSELNLSSLELGDSALYFCASSVGPGATDTQYFGPGTRLTVL.

There are a few counts of this clone. This chain uses TRBV7-9 with TRBJ1-5; D gene ambiguous. This CDR3 has 12 amino acids. Germline CDR1 and CDR2: SEHNR and FQNEAQ (reference sequence). V was trimmed by 5 bases and J by 4 bases, leaving 6 bases between them. CDR3 nucleotides: TGTGCCAGCAGCGAGGTAAATCAGCCCCAGCATTTT. Translated: CASSEVNQPQHF.